The entry below describes one T cell receptor (beta chain). The sample belongs to a study of blood T cell repertoires in COVID-19. Assay used: immunoSEQ multiplex PCR; TCRdb lists only in-frame clones, some missing. The repertoire holds around 250,000 clones, with around 86% as singletons. Trimming took off 2 bases at V and 12 bases at J, with 16 bases between the two ends. Germline assignment: CDR1 KGHDR and CDR2 SFDVKD. This CDR3 contains 14 residues. The chain carries TRBV24-1 and TRBJ2-1, with TRBD2 as a possible D gene (6 bases). The sample was peripheral blood. The clonotype comes from a young man who had recovered from COVID-19. The CDR3 is CATSDSGSRGGQFF. The CDR3 DNA reads TGTGCCACCAGTGATTCAGGCTCCCGGGGAGGGCAGTTCTTC.